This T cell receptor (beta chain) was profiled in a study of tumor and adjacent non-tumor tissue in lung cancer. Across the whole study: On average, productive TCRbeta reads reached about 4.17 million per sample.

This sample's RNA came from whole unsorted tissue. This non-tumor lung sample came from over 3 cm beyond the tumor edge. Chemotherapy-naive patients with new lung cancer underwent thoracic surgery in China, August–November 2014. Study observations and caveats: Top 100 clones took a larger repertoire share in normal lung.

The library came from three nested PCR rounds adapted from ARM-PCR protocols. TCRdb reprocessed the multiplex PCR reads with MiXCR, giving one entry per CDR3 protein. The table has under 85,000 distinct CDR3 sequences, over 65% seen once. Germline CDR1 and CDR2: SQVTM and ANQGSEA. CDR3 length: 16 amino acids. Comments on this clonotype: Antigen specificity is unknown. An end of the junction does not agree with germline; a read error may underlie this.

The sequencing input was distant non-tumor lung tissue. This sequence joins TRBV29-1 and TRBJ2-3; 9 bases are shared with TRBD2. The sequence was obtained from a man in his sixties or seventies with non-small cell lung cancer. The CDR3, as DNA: TGCAGCGTAGCCGGGAATAGCGGGGGTAGCACAGATACGCAGTTTTTT. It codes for CSVAGNSGGSTDTQFF.